This T cell receptor (beta chain) was profiled in a study of identifying expanded T cells in peripheral blood. Sequencing was performed with immunoSEQ multiplex PCR; in TCRdb, only in-frame clones are kept and a portion is missing. There are some 96,000 clones in the sample; around nine tenths occur only once, and just over 5.5% lies in the top ten. As to this clone: Its antigen is still unknown. This same CDR3 is encoded by further DNA sequences in the sample.

Study-wide findings and caveats: Approximately two-week clone count variance significantly increased as total template count grew. Differentially abundant clones: about 1.2 between replicates, 16.4 at around 2 weeks, roughly 18 at four.

No infections or other immune events were documented during collection. V shed 3 bases, J shed 2 bases, and the junction held 4 bases outside the gene matches. This CDR3 contains 15 residues. CDR1 and CDR2 from the germline V gene are MNHEY and SMNVEV (reference sequence). The specimen sequenced was blood. The chain combines TRBV27 with TRBJ2-5; 9 bases map to TRBD2. The clonotype originates from a person aged 18-70 years in good health. CDR3 sequence: CASSLTSGWQETQYF. The CDR3 DNA is TGTGCCAGCAGTTTGACTAGCGGATGGCAAGAGACCCAGTACTTC.